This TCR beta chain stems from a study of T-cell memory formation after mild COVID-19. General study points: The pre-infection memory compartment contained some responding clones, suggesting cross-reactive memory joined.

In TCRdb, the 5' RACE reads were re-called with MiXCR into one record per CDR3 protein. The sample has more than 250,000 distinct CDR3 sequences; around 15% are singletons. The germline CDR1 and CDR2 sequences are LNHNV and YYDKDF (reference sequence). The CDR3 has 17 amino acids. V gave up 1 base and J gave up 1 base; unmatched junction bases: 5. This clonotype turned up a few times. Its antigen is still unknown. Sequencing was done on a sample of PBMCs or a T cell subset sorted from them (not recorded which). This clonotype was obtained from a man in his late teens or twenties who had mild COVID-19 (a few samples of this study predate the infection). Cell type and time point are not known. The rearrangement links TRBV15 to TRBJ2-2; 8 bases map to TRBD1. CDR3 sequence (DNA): TGTGCCACCAGCAGAGGAGGACAGGGAAGGAACACCGGGGAGCTGTTTTTT. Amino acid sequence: CATSRGGQGRNTGELFF.